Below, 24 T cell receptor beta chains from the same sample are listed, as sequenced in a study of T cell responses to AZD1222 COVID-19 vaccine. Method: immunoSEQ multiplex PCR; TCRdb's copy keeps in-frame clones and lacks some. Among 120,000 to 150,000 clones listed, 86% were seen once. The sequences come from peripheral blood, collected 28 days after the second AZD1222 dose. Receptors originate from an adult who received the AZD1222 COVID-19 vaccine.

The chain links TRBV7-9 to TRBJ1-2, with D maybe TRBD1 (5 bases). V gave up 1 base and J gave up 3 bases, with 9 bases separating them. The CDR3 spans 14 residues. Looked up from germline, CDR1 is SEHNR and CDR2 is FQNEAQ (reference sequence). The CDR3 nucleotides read TGTGCCAGCAGCTTAGGGCAGGGACACTATGGCTACACCTTC. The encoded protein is CASSLGQGHYGYTF.

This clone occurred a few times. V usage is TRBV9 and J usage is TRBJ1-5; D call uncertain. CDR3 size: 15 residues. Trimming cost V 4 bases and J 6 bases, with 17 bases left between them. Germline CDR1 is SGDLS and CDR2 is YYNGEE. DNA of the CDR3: TGTGCCAGCAGCCCCTTCGGAGGGTCGGGTCAGCCCCAGCATTTT. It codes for CASSPFGGSGQPQHF.

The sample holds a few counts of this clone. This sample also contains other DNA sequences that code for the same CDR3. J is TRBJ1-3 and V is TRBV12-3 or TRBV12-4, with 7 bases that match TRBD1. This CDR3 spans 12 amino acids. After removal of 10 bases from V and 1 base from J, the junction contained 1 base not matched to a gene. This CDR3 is CATTGSGNTIYF. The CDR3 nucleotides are TGTGCCACGACAGGGTCTGGAAACACCATATATTTT.

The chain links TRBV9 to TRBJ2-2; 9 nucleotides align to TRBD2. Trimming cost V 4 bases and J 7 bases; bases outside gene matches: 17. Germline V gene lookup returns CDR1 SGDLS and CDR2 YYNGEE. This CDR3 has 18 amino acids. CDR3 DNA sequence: TGTGCCAGCAGCTCCCCCCTCAGGGCTAGCGGGATAGACGGGGAGCTGTTTTTT. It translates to CASSSPLRASGIDGELFF.

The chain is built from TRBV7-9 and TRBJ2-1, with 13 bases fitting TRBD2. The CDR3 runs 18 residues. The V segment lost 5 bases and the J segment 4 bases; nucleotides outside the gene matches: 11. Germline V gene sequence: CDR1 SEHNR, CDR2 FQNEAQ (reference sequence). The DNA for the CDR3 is TGTGCCAGCAGCCAACTCACCAGACTAGCGGGAGGTTACAATGAGCAGTTCTTC. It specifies CASSQLTRLAGGYNEQFF.

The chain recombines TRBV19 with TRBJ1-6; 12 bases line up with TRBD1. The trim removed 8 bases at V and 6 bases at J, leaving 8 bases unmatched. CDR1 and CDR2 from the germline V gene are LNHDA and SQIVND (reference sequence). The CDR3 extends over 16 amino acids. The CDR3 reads CASGTGGKGGNSPLHF. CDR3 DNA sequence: TGTGCCAGTGGGACAGGGGGCAAGGGAGGTAATTCACCCCTCCACTTT. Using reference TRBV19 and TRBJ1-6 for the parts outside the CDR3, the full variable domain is DGGITQSPKYLFRKEGQNVTLSCEQNLNHDAMYWYRQDPGQGLRLIYYSQIVNDFQKGDIAEGYSVSREKKESFPLTVTSAQKNPTAFYLCASGTGGKGGNSPLHFGNGTRLTVT.

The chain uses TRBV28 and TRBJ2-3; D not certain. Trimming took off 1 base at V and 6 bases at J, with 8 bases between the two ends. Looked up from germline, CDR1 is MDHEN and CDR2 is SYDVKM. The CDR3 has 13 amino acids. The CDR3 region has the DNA TGTGCCAGCAGTTTATTCGGGCCCGATACGCAGTATTTT. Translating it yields CASSLFGPDTQYF.

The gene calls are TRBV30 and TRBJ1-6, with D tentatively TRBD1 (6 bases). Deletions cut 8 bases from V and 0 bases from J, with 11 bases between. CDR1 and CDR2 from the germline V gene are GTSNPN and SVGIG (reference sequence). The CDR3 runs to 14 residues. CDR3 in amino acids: CAGQRSSYNSPLHF. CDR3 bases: TGTGCCGGACAGAGGAGCTCCTATAATTCACCCCTCCACTTT.

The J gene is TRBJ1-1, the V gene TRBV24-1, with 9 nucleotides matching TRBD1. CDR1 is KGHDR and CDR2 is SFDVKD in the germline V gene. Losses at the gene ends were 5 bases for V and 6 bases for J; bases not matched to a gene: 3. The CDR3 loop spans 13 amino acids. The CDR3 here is CATSAGTGPEAFF. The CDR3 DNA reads TGTGCCACCAGTGCCGGGACAGGGCCTGAAGCTTTCTTT.

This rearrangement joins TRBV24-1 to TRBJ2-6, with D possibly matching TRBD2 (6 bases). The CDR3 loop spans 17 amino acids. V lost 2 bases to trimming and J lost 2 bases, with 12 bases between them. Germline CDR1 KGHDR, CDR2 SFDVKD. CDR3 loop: CATSDSGRGTGANVLTF. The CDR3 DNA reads TGTGCCACCAGTGATTCGGGGCGGGGAACTGGGGCCAACGTCCTGACTTTC.

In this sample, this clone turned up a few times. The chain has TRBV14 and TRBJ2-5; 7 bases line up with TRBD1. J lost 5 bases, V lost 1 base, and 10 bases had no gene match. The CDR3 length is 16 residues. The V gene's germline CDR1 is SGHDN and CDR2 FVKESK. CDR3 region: CASSQARDRMRETQYF. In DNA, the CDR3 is TGTGCCAGCAGCCAAGCCCGGGACAGAATGAGGGAGACCCAGTACTTC.

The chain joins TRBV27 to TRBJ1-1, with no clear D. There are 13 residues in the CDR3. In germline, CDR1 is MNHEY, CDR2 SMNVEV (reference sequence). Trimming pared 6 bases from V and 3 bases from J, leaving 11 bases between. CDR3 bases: TGTGCCAGCAGGACCGTGGTGGACACTGAAGCTTTCTTT. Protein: CASRTVVDTEAFF.

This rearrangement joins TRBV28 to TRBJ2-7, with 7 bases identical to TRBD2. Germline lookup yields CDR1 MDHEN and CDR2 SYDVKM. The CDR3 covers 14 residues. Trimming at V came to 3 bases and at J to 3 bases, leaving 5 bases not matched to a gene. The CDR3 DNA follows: TGTGCCAGCAGTTTGCCTACGGGGGGCTACGAGCAGTACTTC. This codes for CASSLPTGGYEQYF.

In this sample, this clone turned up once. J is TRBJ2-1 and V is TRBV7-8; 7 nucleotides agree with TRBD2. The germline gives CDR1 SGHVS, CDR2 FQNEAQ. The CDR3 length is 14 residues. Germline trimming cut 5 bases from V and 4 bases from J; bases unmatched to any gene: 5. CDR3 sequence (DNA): TGTGCCAGCAGCAGCCTAGCGGCTTACAATGAGCAGTTCTTC. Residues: CASSSLAAYNEQFF. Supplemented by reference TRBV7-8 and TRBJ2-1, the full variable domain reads GAGVSQSPRYKVAKRGQDVALRCDPISGHVSLFWYQQALGQGPEFLTYFQNEAQLDKSGLPSDRFFAERPEGSVSTLKIQRTQQEDSAVYLCASSSLAAYNEQFFGPGTRLTVL.

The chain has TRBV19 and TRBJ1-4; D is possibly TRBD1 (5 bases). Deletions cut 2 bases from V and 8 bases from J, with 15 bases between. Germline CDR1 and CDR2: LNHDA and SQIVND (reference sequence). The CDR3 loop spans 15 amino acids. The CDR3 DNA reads TGTGCCAGTAGTATAAGGCCAGGGAGGGAAGAAAAACTGTTTTTT. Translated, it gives CASSIRPGREEKLFF.

The CDR3 region has the DNA TGTGCCAGCAGCGTAGGCGGGGCCAACACCGGGGAGCTGTTTTTT. Amino acids: CASSVGGANTGELFF. This rearrangement joins TRBV9 to TRBJ2-2, with D possibly TRBD2 on 6 matching bases. This CDR3 region has 15 residues. In germline, CDR1 is SGDLS, CDR2 YYNGEE. Trimming stripped 0 bases from V and 2 bases from J, with 8 bases between.

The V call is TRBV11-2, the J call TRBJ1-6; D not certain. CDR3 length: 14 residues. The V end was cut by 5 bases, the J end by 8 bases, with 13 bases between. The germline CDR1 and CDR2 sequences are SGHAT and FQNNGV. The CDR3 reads CASSEALGDSPLHF. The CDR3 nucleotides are TGTGCCAGCAGCGAGGCCCTGGGAGATTCACCCCTCCACTTT. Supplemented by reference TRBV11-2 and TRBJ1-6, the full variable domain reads EAGVAQSPRYKIIEKRQSVAFWCNPISGHATLYWYQQILGQGPKLLIQFQNNGVVDDSQLPKDRFSAERLKGVDSTLKIQPAKLEDSAVYLCASSEALGDSPLHFGNGTRLTVT.

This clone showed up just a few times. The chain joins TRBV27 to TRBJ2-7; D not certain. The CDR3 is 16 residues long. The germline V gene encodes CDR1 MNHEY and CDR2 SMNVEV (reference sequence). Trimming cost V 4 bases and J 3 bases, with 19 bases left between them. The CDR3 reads CASSSERRDSDYEQYF. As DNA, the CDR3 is TGTGCCAGCAGTTCGGAGAGGAGAGACTCTGACTACGAGCAGTACTTC.

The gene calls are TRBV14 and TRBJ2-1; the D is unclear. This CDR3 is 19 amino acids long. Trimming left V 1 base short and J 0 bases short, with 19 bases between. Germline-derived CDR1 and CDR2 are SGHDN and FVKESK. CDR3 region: CASSQGSGGLLPSYNEQFF. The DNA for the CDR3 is TGTGCCAGCAGCCAAGGAAGTGGTGGTCTTTTACCCTCCTACAATGAGCAGTTCTTC.

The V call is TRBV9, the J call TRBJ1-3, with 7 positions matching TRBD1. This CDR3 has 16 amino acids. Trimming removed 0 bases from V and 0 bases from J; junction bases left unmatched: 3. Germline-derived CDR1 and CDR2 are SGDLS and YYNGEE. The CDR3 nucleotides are TGTGCCAGCAGCGTAGGGGGACAGTTCTCTGGAAACACCATATATTTT. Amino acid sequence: CASSVGGQFSGNTIYF.

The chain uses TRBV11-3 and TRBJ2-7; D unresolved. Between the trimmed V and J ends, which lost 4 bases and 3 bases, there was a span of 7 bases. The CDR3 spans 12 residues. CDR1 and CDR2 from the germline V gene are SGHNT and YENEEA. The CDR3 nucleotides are TGTGCCAGCAGCTCGAATAACTACGAGCAGTACTTC. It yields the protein CASSSNNYEQYF.

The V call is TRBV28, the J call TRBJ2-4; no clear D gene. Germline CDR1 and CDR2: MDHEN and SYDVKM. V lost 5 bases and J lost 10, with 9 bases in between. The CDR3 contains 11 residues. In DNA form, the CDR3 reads TGTGCCAGCAGTCCCGGATGGATTCAGTACTTC. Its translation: CASSPGWIQYF.

In DNA, the CDR3 is TGTGCCAGCAGCCCGGGCGGAGGGAGAAACGAGCAGTACTTC. Protein sequence: CASSPGGGRNEQYF. The V and J genes are TRBV7-9 and TRBJ2-7; TRBD2 might be the D (6 bases). This CDR3 spans 14 amino acids. V was trimmed by 5 bases and J by 5 bases, leaving 16 bases between them. Germline V gives CDR1 SEHNR, CDR2 FQNEAQ (reference sequence).

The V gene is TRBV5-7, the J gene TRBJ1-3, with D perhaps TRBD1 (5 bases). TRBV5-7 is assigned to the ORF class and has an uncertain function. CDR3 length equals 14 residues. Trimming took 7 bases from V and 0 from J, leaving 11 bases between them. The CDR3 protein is CASPGTYSGNTIYF. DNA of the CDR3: TGTGCCAGCCCCGGGACCTACTCTGGAAACACCATATATTTT.